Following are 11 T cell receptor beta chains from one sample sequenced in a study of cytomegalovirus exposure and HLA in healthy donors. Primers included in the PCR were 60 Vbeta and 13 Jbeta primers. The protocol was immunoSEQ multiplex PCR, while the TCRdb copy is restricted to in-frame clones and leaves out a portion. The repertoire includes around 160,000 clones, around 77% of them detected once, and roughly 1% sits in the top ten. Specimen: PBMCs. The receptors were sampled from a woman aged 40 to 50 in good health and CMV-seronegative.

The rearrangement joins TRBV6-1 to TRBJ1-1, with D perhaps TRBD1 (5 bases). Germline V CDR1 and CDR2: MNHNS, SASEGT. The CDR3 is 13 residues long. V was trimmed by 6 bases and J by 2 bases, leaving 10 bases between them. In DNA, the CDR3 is TGTGCCAGCAGAGGGGCCGCAAACACTGAAGCTTTCTTT. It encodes CASRGAANTEAFF.

CDR3 amino acids: CAIHSATNEKLFF. The CDR3 coding sequence is TGTGCCATCCACTCTGCAACTAATGAAAAACTGTTTTTT. The chain recombines TRBV21-1 with TRBJ1-4. TRBV21-1 is tagged as a pseudogene. The CDR3 has 13 residues.

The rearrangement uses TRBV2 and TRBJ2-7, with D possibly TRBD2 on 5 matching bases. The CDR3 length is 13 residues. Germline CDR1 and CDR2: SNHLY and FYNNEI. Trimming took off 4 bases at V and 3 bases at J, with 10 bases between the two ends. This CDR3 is CASSATADYEQYF. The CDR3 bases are TGTGCCAGCAGTGCCACAGCGGACTACGAGCAGTACTTC.

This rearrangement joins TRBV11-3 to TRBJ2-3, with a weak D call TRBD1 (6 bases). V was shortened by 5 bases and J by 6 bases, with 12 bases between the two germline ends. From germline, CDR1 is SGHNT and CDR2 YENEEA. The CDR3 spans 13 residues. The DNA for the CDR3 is TGTGCCAGCAGCCTACAGGGTGCCGATACGCAGTATTTT. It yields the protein CASSLQGADTQYF.

In DNA form, the CDR3 reads TGTGCCGGGCGCCAGGGGATAGGGGGGGCGGGGGGCTACACCTTC. It codes for CAGRQGIGGAGGYTF. The V gene is TRBV30, the J gene TRBJ1-2; D is perhaps TRBD1 (6 bases). Looked up from germline, CDR1 is GTSNPN and CDR2 is SVGIG (reference sequence). V lost 8 bases, J lost 8 bases, and 27 bases lay in between. The CDR3 loop spans 15 amino acids.

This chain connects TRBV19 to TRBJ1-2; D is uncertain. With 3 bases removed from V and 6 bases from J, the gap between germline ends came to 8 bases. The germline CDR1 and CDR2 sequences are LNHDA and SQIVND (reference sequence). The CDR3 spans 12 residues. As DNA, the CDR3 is TGTGCCAGTAGTATCTACCTGGATGGCTACACCTTC. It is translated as CASSIYLDGYTF.

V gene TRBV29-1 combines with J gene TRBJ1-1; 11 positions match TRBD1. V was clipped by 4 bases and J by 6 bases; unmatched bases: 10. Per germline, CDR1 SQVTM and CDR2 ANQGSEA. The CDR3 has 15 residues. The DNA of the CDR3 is TGCAGCGTTGGGGACAGGGGGGGGAGAGTAGCTGAAGCTTTCTTT. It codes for CSVGDRGGRVAEAFF.

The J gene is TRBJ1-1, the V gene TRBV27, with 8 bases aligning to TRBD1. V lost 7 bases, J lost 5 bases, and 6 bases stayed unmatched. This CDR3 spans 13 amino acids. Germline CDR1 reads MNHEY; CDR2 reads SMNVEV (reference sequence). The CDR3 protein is CASNRQGRTEAFF. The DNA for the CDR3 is TGTGCCAGCAACCGACAGGGGCGGACTGAAGCTTTCTTT.

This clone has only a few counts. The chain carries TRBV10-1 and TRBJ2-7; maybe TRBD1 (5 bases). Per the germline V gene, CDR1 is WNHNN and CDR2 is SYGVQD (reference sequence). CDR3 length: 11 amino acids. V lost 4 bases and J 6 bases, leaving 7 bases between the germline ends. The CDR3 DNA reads TGCGCCAGCAGTGGGCAGGGCGAGCAGTACTTC. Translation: CASSGQGEQYF.

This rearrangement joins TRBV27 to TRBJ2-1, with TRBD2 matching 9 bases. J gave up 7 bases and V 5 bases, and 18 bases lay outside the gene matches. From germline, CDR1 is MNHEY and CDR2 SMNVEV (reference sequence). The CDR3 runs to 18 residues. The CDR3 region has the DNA TGTGCCAGCAGTAGATTGGGTCAAGGGCTAGCGGGAATGAATGAGCAGTTCTTC. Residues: CASSRLGQGLAGMNEQFF.

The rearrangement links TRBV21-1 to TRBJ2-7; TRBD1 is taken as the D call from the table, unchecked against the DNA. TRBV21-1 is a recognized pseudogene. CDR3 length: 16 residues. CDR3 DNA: TGTGCCAGCAGCAAAGGGGCCGGGACAGGGAGAAACGAGCAGTACTTC. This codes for CASSKGAGTGRNEQYF.